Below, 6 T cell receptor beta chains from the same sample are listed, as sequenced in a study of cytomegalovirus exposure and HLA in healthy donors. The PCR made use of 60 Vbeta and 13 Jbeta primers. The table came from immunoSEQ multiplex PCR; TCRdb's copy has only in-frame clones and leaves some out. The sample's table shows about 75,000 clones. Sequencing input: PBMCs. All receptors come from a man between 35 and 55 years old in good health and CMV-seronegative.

The CDR3 spells CASSPEDTRGKTFF. As DNA, the CDR3 is TGTGCCAGCTCACCAGAAGATACCAGGGGTAAGACTTTCTTT. V usage is TRBV18 and J usage is TRBJ1-1, with TRBD1 as a possible D gene (6 bases). Trimming cost V 2 bases and J 12 bases, with 19 bases left between them. The CDR3 contains 14 residues. CDR1 KGHSH and CDR2 LQKENI come from the germline V gene.

CDR3 nucleotide sequence: TGTGCCAGCTCACCACGTGAAAGGACAGGGAGCAACTATGGCTACACCTTC. Amino acid sequence: CASSPRERTGSNYGYTF. This rearrangement joins TRBV18 to TRBJ1-2; the match to TRBD1 covers 8 bases. CDR3 length: 17 residues. Germline lookup yields CDR1 KGHSH and CDR2 LQKENI. V was clipped by 1 base and J by 2 bases; unmatched bases: 9.

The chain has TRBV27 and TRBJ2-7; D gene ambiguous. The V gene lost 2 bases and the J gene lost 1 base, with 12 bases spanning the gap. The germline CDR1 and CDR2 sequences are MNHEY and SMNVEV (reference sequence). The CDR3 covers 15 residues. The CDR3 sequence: CASSLVSDRSYEQYF. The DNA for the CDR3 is TGTGCCAGCAGTTTAGTAAGCGATCGATCCTACGAGCAGTACTTC.

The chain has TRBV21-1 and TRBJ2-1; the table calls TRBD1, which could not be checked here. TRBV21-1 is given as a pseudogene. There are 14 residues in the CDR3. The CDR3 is CASSKERGTNEQFF. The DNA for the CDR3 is TGTGCCAGCAGCAAGGAGAGGGGGACCAATGAGCAGTTCTTC.

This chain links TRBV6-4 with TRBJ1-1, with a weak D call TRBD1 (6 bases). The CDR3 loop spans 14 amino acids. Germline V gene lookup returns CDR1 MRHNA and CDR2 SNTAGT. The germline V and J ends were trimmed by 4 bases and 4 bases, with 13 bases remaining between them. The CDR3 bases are TGTGCCAGCAGTGTCACAGGGTTTGCCACTGAAGCTTTCTTT. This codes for CASSVTGFATEAFF.

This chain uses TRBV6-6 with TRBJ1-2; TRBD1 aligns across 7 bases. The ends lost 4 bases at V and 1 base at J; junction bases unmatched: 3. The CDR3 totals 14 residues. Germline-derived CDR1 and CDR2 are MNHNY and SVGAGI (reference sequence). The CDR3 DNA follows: TGTGCCAGCAGTTTAGGGACAGTTAACTATGGCTACACCTTC. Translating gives CASSLGTVNYGYTF.